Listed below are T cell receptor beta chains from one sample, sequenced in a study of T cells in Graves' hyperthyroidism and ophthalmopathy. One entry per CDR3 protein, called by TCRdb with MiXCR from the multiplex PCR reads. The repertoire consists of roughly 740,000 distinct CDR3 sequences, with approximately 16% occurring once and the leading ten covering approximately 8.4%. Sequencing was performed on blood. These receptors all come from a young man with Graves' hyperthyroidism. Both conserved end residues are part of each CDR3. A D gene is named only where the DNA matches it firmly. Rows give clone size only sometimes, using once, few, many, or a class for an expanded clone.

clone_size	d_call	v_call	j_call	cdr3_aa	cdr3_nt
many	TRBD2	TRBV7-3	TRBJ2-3	CASSLTGGTSGRPPDTQYF	TGTGCCAGCAGCTTAACGGGGGGGACTAGCGGGAGGCCCCCAGATACGCAGTATTTT
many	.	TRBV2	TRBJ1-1	CASRVTDSDTEAFF	TGTGCCAGCAGGGTGACGGACAGTGACACTGAAGCTTTCTTT
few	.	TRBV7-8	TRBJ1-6	CASSLARVGAGNSPLHF	TGTGCCAGCAGCTTAGCGAGGGTCGGTGCTGGGAATTCACCCCTCCACTTT
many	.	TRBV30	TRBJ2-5	CAWSAGARETQYF	TGTGCCTGGAGTGCGGGGGCTCGGGAGACCCAGTACTTC
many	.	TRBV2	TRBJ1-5	CASSEAPASGNQPQHF	TGTGCCAGCAGTGAAGCCCCCGCCTCTGGCAATCAGCCCCAGCATTTT
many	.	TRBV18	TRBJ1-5	CASSPREGPANQPQHF	TGTGCCAGCTCACCACGGGAAGGGCCCGCCAATCAGCCCCAGCATTTT
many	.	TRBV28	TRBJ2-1	CASSLTQGIYNEQFF	TGTGCCAGCAGTTTAACTCAGGGCATCTACAATGAGCAGTTCTTC
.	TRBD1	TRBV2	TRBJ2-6	CASKFGTGSTGANVLTF	TGTGCCAGCAAATTCGGGACAGGGAGTACTGGGGCCAACGTCCTGACTTTC
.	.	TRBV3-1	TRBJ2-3	CASSREILLARNTDTQYF	TGTGCCAGCAGCCGGGAAATACTCCTAGCGCGGAATACAGATACGCAGTATTTT
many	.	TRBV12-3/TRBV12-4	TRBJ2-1	CASSSPLFNEQFF	TGTGCCAGCAGTTCACCCCTATTCAATGAGCAGTTCTTC
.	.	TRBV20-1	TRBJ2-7	CSAGVDEQYF	TGCAGTGCAGGCGTCGACGAGCAGTACTTC